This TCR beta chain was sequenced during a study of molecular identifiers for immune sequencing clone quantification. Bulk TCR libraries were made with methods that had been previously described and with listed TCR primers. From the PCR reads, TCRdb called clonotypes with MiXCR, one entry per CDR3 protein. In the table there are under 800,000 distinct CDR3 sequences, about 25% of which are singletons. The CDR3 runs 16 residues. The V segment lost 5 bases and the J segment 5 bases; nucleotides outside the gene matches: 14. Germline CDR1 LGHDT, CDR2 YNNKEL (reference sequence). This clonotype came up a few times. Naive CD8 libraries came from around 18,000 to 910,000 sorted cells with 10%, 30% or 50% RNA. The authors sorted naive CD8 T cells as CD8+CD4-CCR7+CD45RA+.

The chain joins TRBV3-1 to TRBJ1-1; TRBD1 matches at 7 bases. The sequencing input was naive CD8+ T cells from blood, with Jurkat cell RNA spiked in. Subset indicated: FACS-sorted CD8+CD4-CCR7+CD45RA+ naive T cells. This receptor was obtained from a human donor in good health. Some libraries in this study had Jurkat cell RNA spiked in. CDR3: CASSSLTGSGGTEAFF. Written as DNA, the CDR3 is TGTGCCAGCAGCTCCTTGACAGGGAGTGGGGGGACTGAAGCTTTCTTT.